These T cell receptor beta chains were read from a single sample in a study of Graves' ophthalmopathy and Graves' hyperthyroidism. TCRdb re-derived calls from the multiplex PCR reads in MiXCR, one entry per CDR3 protein. The sample shows around 1,000,000 distinct CDR3 sequences, about 35% of them seen only once. Input material: peripheral blood or thyroid tissue (not recorded which). These receptors all come from an adult man with Graves' hyperthyroidism. Both conserved end residues are part of each CDR3. The order of the fields is clone size, D gene, J gene, V gene, CDR3 protein, CDR3 DNA. D genes are given only for firm matches. Only some rows state a clone size, as once, few, many or a class for expanded clones.

>many|TRBD1|TRBJ2-7|TRBV7-2
CASSLGDRGVRKQYF
TGTGCCAGCAGCTTAGGGGACAGGGGGGTTAGGAAGCAGTACTTC
>NA|NA|TRBJ2-7|TRBV7-8
CASRPSSSRSEQYF
TGTGCCAGCCGACCGAGTTCATCCAGGTCCGAGCAGTACTTC
>few|NA|TRBJ1-2|TRBV7-4
CASSPAPLLDYGYTF
TGTGCCAGCAGCCCGGCCCCTCTCCTGGACTATGGCTACACCTTC
>NA|TRBD1|TRBJ1-3|TRBV7-8
CASSLDASGKGARNTIYF
TGTGCCAGCAGCTTAGACGCTAGCGGGAAGGGGGCCCGAAACACCATATATTTT
>many|NA|TRBJ1-1|TRBV19
CASSIEGETGMNTEAFF
TGTGCCAGTAGTATTGAGGGGGAGACAGGAATGAACACTGAAGCTTTCTTT
>NA|NA|TRBJ1-1|TRBV28
CASSLDQVNTEAFF
TGTGCCAGCAGCCTCGACCAGGTGAACACTGAAGCTTTCTTT
>many|NA|TRBJ1-1|TRBV7-9
CASSFSGRNTEAFF
TGTGCCAGCAGCTTTTCGGGCAGGAACACTGAAGCTTTCTTT
>many|NA|TRBJ1-1|TRBV14
CASSQVGAGAEAFF
TGTGCCAGCAGCCAAGTTGGTGCAGGGGCTGAAGCTTTCTTT
>many|NA|TRBJ1-5|TRBV6-1
CASRKDRDQPQHF
TGTGCCAGCAGGAAGGACAGAGATCAGCCCCAGCATTTT
>many|NA|TRBJ1-2|TRBV12-3/TRBV12-4
CASTRLVGPNIYGYTF
TGTGCCAGCACCCGACTGGTGGGACCGAATATCTATGGCTACACCTTC
>few|NA|TRBJ1-6|TRBV2
CASSIAGGSPLHF
TGTGCCAGCTCTATTGCGGGGGGCTCACCCCTCCACTTT
>NA|TRBD1|TRBJ2-6|TRBV7-8
CASSPGQAKANVLTF
TGTGCCAGCAGCCCGGGACAGGCCAAGGCCAACGTCCTGACTTTC
>few|NA|TRBJ1-1|TRBV4-3
CASSQVTLGALNTEAFF
TGCGCCAGCAGCCAAGTTACCCTAGGGGCACTGAACACTGAAGCTTTCTTT
>many|TRBD2|TRBJ2-7|TRBV29-1
CSVDLAGGNEQYF
TGCAGCGTAGACCTAGCGGGAGGTAACGAGCAGTACTTC
>NA|NA|TRBJ1-2|TRBV10-3
CAGRGGTYGYTF
TGTGCTGGCAGGGGAGGGACCTATGGCTACACCTTC
>NA|TRBD1|TRBJ1-1|TRBV10-3
CAISGDRDRGYGSTEAFF
TGTGCCATCAGCGGAGACCGGGACAGGGGGTACGGTAGCACTGAAGCTTTCTTT
>NA|TRBD1|TRBJ2-5|TRBV9
CASSQTTGETQYF
TGTGCCAGCAGCCAGACGACAGGGGAGACCCAGTACTTC
>few|NA|TRBJ1-5|TRBV12-3/TRBV12-4
CASTQWGSQPQHF
TGTGCCAGCACCCAGTGGGGTAGTCAGCCCCAGCATTTT
>many|TRBD1|TRBJ2-5|TRBV7-2
CASSLVAGGLGETQYF
TGTGCCAGCAGCTTAGTGGCAGGGGGTCTTGGTGAGACCCAGTACTTC
>NA|NA|TRBJ2-7|TRBV10-3
CASSQNRDPAEQYF
TGTGCCAGCAGTCAAAACAGGGATCCGGCCGAGCAGTACTTC
>NA|TRBD1|TRBJ1-2|TRBV9
CASSVAGTGGSYYGYTF
TGTGCCAGCAGCGTAGCAGGGACAGGGGGCTCGTACTATGGCTACACCTTC
>NA|TRBD1|TRBJ1-2|TRBV7-2
CASSLSATGGRSGYTF
TGTGCCAGCAGCTTATCGGCGACAGGGGGGAGGAGCGGCTACACCTTC
>few|NA|TRBJ2-7|TRBV15
CATSREWGANYEQYF
TGTGCCACCAGCAGAGAGTGGGGGGCAAACTACGAGCAGTACTTC
>many|NA|TRBJ2-7|TRBV2
CASILHSEQYF
TGTGCCAGCATCCTCCATTCCGAGCAGTACTTC